This T cell receptor (beta chain) was sequenced in a study of CD8+ T cells in alopecia areata. Whole-study context: Severity among treated patients was scored by the percentage of scalp area affected. Points from the study as a whole: Greater clonality was observed in lesional scalp samples, especially alopecia totalis/universalis, versus normal scalp. Numerous expanded lesional clones remained in scalp and blood during tofacitinib.

The treatment is: oral pan-JAK inhibitor, 5-10 mg twice daily. Unmatched junction bases numbered 2, after V lost 4 bases and J lost 3 bases. In germline, CDR1 is SQVTM, CDR2 ANQGSEA. The length of the CDR3 is 12 residues. To note about this clone: Its cognate antigen is unknown.

RNA, once extracted, was reverse transcribed into cDNA for use as the sequencing template. Only in-frame clones appear in the TCRdb table, and some are missing; sequencing was by immunoSEQ multiplex PCR. The sample shows 200,000 to 250,000 clones, roughly 64% of them seen only once. The rearrangement uses TRBV29-1 and TRBJ1-1, with 7 bases that match TRBD1. This sequence was found in a human donor with alopecia areata. The material was CD4+ T cells sorted from blood, obtained at week 4, from a patient treated with tofacitinib. The CDR3 loop reads CSVADRDTEAFF. The CDR3 nucleotides are TGCAGCGTTGCTGACAGGGACACTGAAGCTTTCTTT. The entire variable domain, with the rest obtained from reference TRBV29-1 and TRBJ1-1, is as follows: SAVISQKPSRDICQRGTSLTIQCQVDSQVTMMFWYRQQPGQSLTLIATANQGSEATYESGFVIDKFPISRPNLTFSTLTVSNMSPEDSSIYLCSVADRDTEAFFGQGTRLTVV.